This is a list of T cell receptor beta chains from one sample in a study of graft-versus-host responses after intestinal transplantation. Data came from immunoSEQ multiplex PCR; TCRdb stores just in-frame clones and leaves some out. There are roughly 99,000 clones in the sample; roughly 89% occur only once, and about 0.7% lies in the top ten. These receptors have no identified antigens. Here the sequenced sample was unstimulated CD4+ T cells sorted from spleen or lymph node cells, taken before transplant. The receptor source for this set is a human donor who was the organ donor for an intestinal transplant. CDR3s include the opening cysteine and the closing phenylalanine or tryptophan. The D gene is left open where the match is weak. Size values are once, few and many counts, or a class for expanded clones, and some rows have none.

J: TRBJ2-4
D: TRBD2
length: 14
size: NA
V: TRBV18
DNA: TGTGCCAGCTCACCCGGGCGGGAGAAAAACATTCAGTACTTC
CDR3: CASSPGREKNIQYF

J: TRBJ1-2
D: NA
length: 14
size: NA
V: TRBV6-1
DNA: TGTGCCAGCATAGCAGGGGTGGTTGGGTACGGCTACACCTTC
CDR3: CASIAGVVGYGYTF

J: TRBJ2-5
D: NA
length: 14
size: NA
V: TRBV6-1
DNA: TGTGCCAGCAGTTTCCAGGAGCACCAAGAGACCCAGTACTTC
CDR3: CASSFQEHQETQYF

J: TRBJ1-2
D: TRBD1
length: 17
size: NA
V: TRBV9
DNA: TGTGCCAGCAGCGTAGGTTCCGGGCAGGGGGCTTTCTATGGCTACACCTTC
CDR3: CASSVGSGQGAFYGYTF

J: TRBJ2-3
D: TRBD2
length: 17
size: NA
V: TRBV5-1
DNA: TGCGCCAGCAGCAACGCCCTGGGACTAGCGGGTGGAGATACGCAGTATTTT
CDR3: CASSNALGLAGGDTQYF

J: TRBJ2-3
D: NA
length: 14
size: NA
V: TRBV7-9
DNA: TGTGCCAGCATCCGTATACGGAGCACAGATACGCAGTATTTT
CDR3: CASIRIRSTDTQYF

J: TRBJ1-5
D: NA
length: 13
size: NA
V: TRBV5-1
DNA: TGCGCCAGCAGCTTGGATACATCTCAGCCCCAGCATTTT
CDR3: CASSLDTSQPQHF

J: TRBJ2-3
D: NA
length: 14
size: NA
V: TRBV19
DNA: TGTGCCAGTAGTACGGGACATAGCACAGATACGCAGTATTTT
CDR3: CASSTGHSTDTQYF

J: TRBJ1-5
D: TRBD1
length: 15
size: once
V: TRBV5-5
DNA: TGTGCCAGCAGCCCTGGACAGGGGGAAATCCAGCCCCAGCATTTT
CDR3: CASSPGQGEIQPQHF

J: TRBJ2-2
D: NA
length: 12
size: NA
V: TRBV13
DNA: TGTGCCAGCAGATTTGCACCCGGGGAGCTGTTTTTT
CDR3: CASRFAPGELFF

J: TRBJ2-3
D: NA
length: 12
size: NA
V: TRBV9
DNA: TGTGCCAGCAGCGTAGGGCCAGATACGCAGTATTTT
CDR3: CASSVGPDTQYF

J: TRBJ1-3
D: NA
length: 13
size: NA
V: TRBV6-5
DNA: TGTGCCAGCAGAACAGGGCCTGGAAACACCATATATTTT
CDR3: CASRTGPGNTIYF

J: TRBJ2-5
D: TRBD1
length: 19
size: once
V: TRBV5-1
DNA: TGCGCCAGCAGCCCTGGGTTCGGGACAGGGGGCTTTAGGCAAGAGACCCAGTACTTC
CDR3: CASSPGFGTGGFRQETQYF

J: TRBJ2-3
D: TRBD1
length: 13
size: NA
V: TRBV7-6
DNA: TGTGCCAGCCTGACAGGGATTTTTGGTACGCAGTATTTT
CDR3: CASLTGIFGTQYF

J: TRBJ1-1
D: TRBD1
length: 12
size: NA
V: TRBV2
DNA: TGTGCCAGCAGGATAGACAGGGGTAGAGTGTTCTTT
CDR3: CASRIDRGRVFF

J: TRBJ1-2
D: TRBD1
length: 15
size: NA
V: TRBV30
DNA: TGTGCCTGGAGGAATGGACAGGGGGCTTACTATGGCTATACCTTC
CDR3: CAWRNGQGAYYGYTF

J: TRBJ2-6
D: NA
length: 14
size: NA
V: TRBV6-1
DNA: TGTGCCAGCAGACTAGCCTCTGGGGCCAACGTCCTGACTTTC
CDR3: CASRLASGANVLTF

J: TRBJ2-1
D: NA
length: 14
size: NA
V: TRBV18
DNA: TGTGCCAGCTCAAGGTCCGGTCCAACGGATGAGCAGTTCTTC
CDR3: CASSRSGPTDEQFF

J: TRBJ2-3
D: TRBD2
length: 17
size: few
V: TRBV14
DNA: TGTGCCAGCAGCCTCATAAATAGCGGGATTTGGACAGATACGCAGTATTTT
CDR3: CASSLINSGIWTDTQYF

J: TRBJ1-5
D: NA
length: 14
size: NA
V: TRBV30
DNA: TGTGCCTGGAGTGTAAAACAGAGCAATCAGCCCCAGCATTTT
CDR3: CAWSVKQSNQPQHF

J: TRBJ2-7
D: NA
length: 15
size: NA
V: TRBV6-5
DNA: TGTGCCAGCAGTTACTCTTCCAGGGGTAAGGGCGAGCAGTACTTC
CDR3: CASSYSSRGKGEQYF

J: TRBJ2-3
D: NA
length: 15
size: NA
V: TRBV30
DNA: TGTGCCTGGAGTGTAAGGAAAGGGGGAACAGATACGCAGTATTTT
CDR3: CAWSVRKGGTDTQYF

J: TRBJ2-2
D: NA
length: 18
size: once
V: TRBV7-9
DNA: TGTGCCAGCAGCTCCCGCGTTCGGCGGGGACGGAACACCGGGGAGCTGTTTTTT
CDR3: CASSSRVRRGRNTGELFF

J: TRBJ1-2
D: TRBD1
length: 14
size: NA
V: TRBV10-3
DNA: TGTGCCATCAGTGAGAAGGGACAGGTCGAGGGCTACACCTTC
CDR3: CAISEKGQVEGYTF

J: TRBJ1-4
D: NA
length: 13
size: NA
V: TRBV6-1
DNA: TGTGCCAGCCTGGATTATTCGTTTGAAAAACTGTTTTTT
CDR3: CASLDYSFEKLFF

J: TRBJ2-5
D: NA
length: 13
size: once
V: TRBV9
DNA: TGTGCCAGCAGCGTAGGCCTCCAAGAGACCCAGTACTTC
CDR3: CASSVGLQETQYF

J: TRBJ2-1
D: TRBD2
length: 15
size: NA
V: TRBV7-3
DNA: TGTGCCAGCAGCTTAGTGACTAGCGGTCGCAATGAGCAGTTCTTC
CDR3: CASSLVTSGRNEQFF

J: TRBJ2-2
D: NA
length: 14
size: few
V: TRBV19
DNA: TGTGCCAGTTTTAGCAGAAGGGAGGCCGGGGAGCTGTTTTTT
CDR3: CASFSRREAGELFF

J: TRBJ1-1
D: NA
length: 14
size: NA
V: TRBV19
DNA: TGTGCCAGTAGTATCAGCCCAGGAAACACTGAAGCTTTCTTT
CDR3: CASSISPGNTEAFF

J: TRBJ1-2
D: NA
length: 12
size: NA
V: TRBV11-2
DNA: TGTGCCAGCAGCTTAGCGGGGTATGGCTACACCTTC
CDR3: CASSLAGYGYTF

J: TRBJ2-7
D: NA
length: 11
size: once
V: TRBV11-3
DNA: TGTGCCAGCAGCCTTAAATACGAGCAGTACTTC
CDR3: CASSLKYEQYF

J: TRBJ2-5
D: NA
length: 14
size: NA
V: TRBV2
DNA: TGTGCCAGCGGTAGAGAGGCCTTCCAAGAGACCCAGTACTTC
CDR3: CASGREAFQETQYF

J: TRBJ1-1
D: TRBD1
length: 15
size: few
V: TRBV10-3
DNA: TGTGCCTCCCGGGACAGGGTTTTTTTGAACACTGAAGCTTTCTTT
CDR3: CASRDRVFLNTEAFF

J: TRBJ1-4
D: NA
length: 13
size: few
V: TRBV6-5
DNA: TGTGCCAGCAGACCCGGGCGGGGTGAAAAACTGTTTTTT
CDR3: CASRPGRGEKLFF

J: TRBJ2-1
D: NA
length: 14
size: NA
V: TRBV6-6
DNA: TGTGCCAGCAGTTACTCGAGGGTTTACAATGAGCAGTTCTTC
CDR3: CASSYSRVYNEQFF

J: TRBJ2-1
D: TRBD1
length: 15
size: NA
V: TRBV19
DNA: TGTGCCAGTAGTATAGGGACAGGGCCAAACAATGAGCAGTTCTTC
CDR3: CASSIGTGPNNEQFF

J: TRBJ1-2
D: NA
length: 13
size: once
V: TRBV7-9
DNA: TGTGCCAGCAGCTTGGTACAGAACTATGGCTACACCTTC
CDR3: CASSLVQNYGYTF

J: TRBJ2-7
D: NA
length: 13
size: NA
V: TRBV30
DNA: TGTGCCTGGAGTGTATTCCTGGCCTACGAGCAGTACTTC
CDR3: CAWSVFLAYEQYF

J: TRBJ2-1
D: NA
length: 11
size: NA
V: TRBV28
DNA: TGTGCCAGCAGTTTAGGTCAGACCCAGTTCTTC
CDR3: CASSLGQTQFF

J: TRBJ2-1
D: NA
length: 11
size: NA
V: TRBV4-1
DNA: TGCGCCAGCAGCCAATCAAATGAGCAGTTCTTC
CDR3: CASSQSNEQFF

J: TRBJ2-3
D: NA
length: 18
size: NA
V: TRBV4-1
DNA: TGCGCCAGCAGCCAAGATCGGGCAGGGCTAGAGAGCACAGATACGCAGTATTTT
CDR3: CASSQDRAGLESTDTQYF

J: TRBJ1-2
D: NA
length: 12
size: NA
V: TRBV29-1
DNA: TGCAGCGTTGAGGAGGCTAACTATGGCTACACCTTC
CDR3: CSVEEANYGYTF

J: TRBJ2-2
D: TRBD2
length: 16
size: NA
V: TRBV23-1
DNA: TGCGCCTGGACGGCAGCGGGAGTGGGGGACACCGGGGAGCTGTTTTTT
CDR3: CAWTAAGVGDTGELFF

J: TRBJ2-5
D: NA
length: 14
size: NA
V: TRBV29-1
DNA: TGCAGCGTTGAACGCGGAGGGGGAAGCGAGACCCAGTACTTC
CDR3: CSVERGGGSETQYF

J: TRBJ2-7
D: NA
length: 15
size: NA
V: TRBV21-1
DNA: TGTGCCAGCAGCAACGCTAGCGGGAGCTCCTACGAGCAGTACTTC
CDR3: CASSNASGSSYEQYF

J: TRBJ1-2
D: TRBD1
length: 13
size: NA
V: TRBV19
DNA: TGTGCCAGTAGTGAGGGGGCGAGCCATGGCTACACCTTC
CDR3: CASSEGASHGYTF

J: TRBJ1-3
D: TRBD1
length: 17
size: NA
V: TRBV19
DNA: TGTGCCAGTAGTATGTGGGGCACAGGGGGCGGTGGAAACACCATATATTTT
CDR3: CASSMWGTGGGGNTIYF

J: TRBJ1-5
D: TRBD1
length: 15
size: NA
V: TRBV19
DNA: TGTGCCAGTAGTACCCTCCAAGGGGGCGAGCAGCCCCAGCATTTT
CDR3: CASSTLQGGEQPQHF

J: TRBJ2-3
D: NA
length: 15
size: NA
V: TRBV11-3
DNA: TGTGCCAGCAGCTCCGGGACACTTGGATCCGATACGCAGTATTTT
CDR3: CASSSGTLGSDTQYF

J: TRBJ2-7
D: TRBD2
length: 14
size: NA
V: TRBV5-1
DNA: TGCGCCAGCAGCCCCGGGACTAGCGGGATCGAGCAGTACTTC
CDR3: CASSPGTSGIEQYF

J: TRBJ2-7
D: TRBD2
length: 17
size: NA
V: TRBV7-6
DNA: TGTGCCAGCAGCCCCTCGACTAGCGGGCTATATTCCTACGAGCAGTACTTC
CDR3: CASSPSTSGLYSYEQYF

J: TRBJ1-2
D: NA
length: 12
size: NA
V: TRBV6-6
DNA: TGTGCCAGCAGTTACTCGGACGGTGGCTACACCTTC
CDR3: CASSYSDGGYTF

J: TRBJ2-7
D: NA
length: 13
size: NA
V: TRBV9
DNA: TGTGCCAGCAGCGTAGCCTGGGGGTACGAGCAGTACTTC
CDR3: CASSVAWGYEQYF

J: TRBJ1-1
D: TRBD1
length: 17
size: NA
V: TRBV7-3
DNA: TGTGCCAGCAGCTTAGTCACCGGGGCCAGGGGGGCTCCTGGAGCTTTCTTT
CDR3: CASSLVTGARGAPGAFF

J: TRBJ1-1
D: NA
length: 15
size: NA
V: TRBV5-1
DNA: TGCGCCAGCAGCTCCGCCGGGACGGGAAGAGATGAAGCTTTCTTT
CDR3: CASSSAGTGRDEAFF